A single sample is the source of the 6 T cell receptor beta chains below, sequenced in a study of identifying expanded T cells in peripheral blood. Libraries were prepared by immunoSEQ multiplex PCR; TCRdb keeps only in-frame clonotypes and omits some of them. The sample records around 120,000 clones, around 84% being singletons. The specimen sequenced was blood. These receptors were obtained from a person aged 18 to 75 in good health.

CDR3 amino acids: CASSLGGTASSYEQYF. Here the CDR3 DNA reads TGTGCCAGCAGCTTGGGGGGGACGGCTTCCTCCTACGAGCAGTACTTC. This chain links TRBV5-4 with TRBJ2-7, with D possibly called TRBD1 or TRBD2 (5 bases each). The V end lost 0 bases, the J end lost 0 bases, and 13 bases lay between the germline ends. CDR1 SGHNT and CDR2 YYREEE come from the germline V gene (reference sequence). This CDR3 is built from 16 residues.

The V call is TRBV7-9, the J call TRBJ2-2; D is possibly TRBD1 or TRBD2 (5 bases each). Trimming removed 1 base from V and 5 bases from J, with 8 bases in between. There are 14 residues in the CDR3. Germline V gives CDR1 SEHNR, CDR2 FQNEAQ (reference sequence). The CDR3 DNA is TGTGCCAGCAGCTTAGGTGGGGGAACCGGGGAGCTGTTTTTT. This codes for CASSLGGGTGELFF.

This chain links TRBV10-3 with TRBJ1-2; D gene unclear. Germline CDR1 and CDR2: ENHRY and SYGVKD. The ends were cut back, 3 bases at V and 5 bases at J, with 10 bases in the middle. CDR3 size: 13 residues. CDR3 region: CAISEAAAYGYTF. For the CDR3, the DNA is TGTGCCATCAGTGAAGCCGCGGCGTATGGCTACACCTTC.

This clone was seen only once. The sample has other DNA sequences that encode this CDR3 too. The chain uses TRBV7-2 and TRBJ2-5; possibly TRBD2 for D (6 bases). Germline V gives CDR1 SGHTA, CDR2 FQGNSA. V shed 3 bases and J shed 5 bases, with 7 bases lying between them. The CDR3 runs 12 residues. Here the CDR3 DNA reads TGTGCCAGCAGCTTGGGGAGGGAGACCCAGTACTTC. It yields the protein CASSLGRETQYF.

CDR3 DNA sequence: TGTGCCAGCGAGGAACCGAAGGGCACTGAAGCTTTCTTT. Amino acids: CASEEPKGTEAFF. This chain joins TRBV27 and TRBJ1-1; no clear D gene. The V gene lost 8 bases and the J gene lost 4 bases, with 14 bases spanning the gap. The CDR3 contains 13 residues. Germline V gene sequence: CDR1 MNHEY, CDR2 SMNVEV (reference sequence).

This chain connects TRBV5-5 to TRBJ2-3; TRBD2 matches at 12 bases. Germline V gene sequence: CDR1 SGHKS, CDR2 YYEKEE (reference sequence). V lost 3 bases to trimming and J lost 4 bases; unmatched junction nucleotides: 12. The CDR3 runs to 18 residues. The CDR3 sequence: CASSSRRLTSGGSDTQYF. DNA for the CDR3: TGTGCCAGCAGCTCCCGTAGACTGACTAGCGGGGGTTCAGATACGCAGTATTTT.